This T cell receptor beta chain appears in the sequencing data of a study of cytomegalovirus exposure and HLA in healthy donors. On the study more broadly: It was reported in a later analysis that the same platform had been used for the roughly 110 validation repertoires as for the 666 first-cohort repertoires. General observations from the study: Cytomegalovirus-associated status was assigned to fewer than 200 TCR beta chains.

For this clone: Its antigen is unidentified.

V lost 4 bases to trimming and J lost 5 bases; unmatched junction nucleotides: 3. The CDR3 runs 13 residues. Germline V gives CDR1 SQVTM, CDR2 ANQGSEA. Produced via immunoSEQ multiplex PCR; TCRdb's table is partial and in-frame only. The table records approximately 99,000 clones, nearly 97% of them present only once. This TCR derives from a young woman in good health and CMV-seronegative. Sequencing input: PBMCs. This rearrangement joins TRBV29-1 to TRBJ2-7; 12 nucleotides match TRBD1. The CDR3 loop reads CSVGGQGADEQYF. The CDR3 bases are TGCAGCGTTGGGGGACAGGGGGCGGACGAGCAGTACTTC.